The next 18 T cell receptor beta chains were all read from a single sample in a study of memory CD8 T cells in hepatitis C reinfection (dated by TCRdb to about 2017). Libraries were built with the immunoSEQ multiplex PCR assay. Imported from immuneACCESS, the table was reduced by TCRdb to in-frame sequences with V and J called. These copies leave out some clones; in studies compared against another copy, an unresolved V gene accounts for under half, and the cause of the remainder is not known. This sample comprises fewer than 50,000 clones, 88% of them detected only once. The ten largest clones take up around 1.2% of the sample. Read against the paper, the sample's time point label means: peak reinfection, 3 to 8 weeks after reinfection detection. Sorted cells were sequenced directly ex vivo, with no in vitro expansion before TCR sequencing. Sequencing was performed on naive CD8+ T cells sorted from blood. The intended sense of this specimen's cell subset or site label: total naive CD8+CD45RO- T cells. The receptors come from a man younger than 35 with hepatitis C virus infection.

CDR3 residues: CASSLLGGGWPQHF. CDR3 sequence (DNA): TGTGCCAGCAGTTTACTGGGGGGGGGCTGGCCCCAGCATTTT. V usage is TRBV28 and J usage is TRBJ1-5; possibly TRBD1 for D (6 bases). The CDR3 sequence is 14 residues long. Looked up from germline, CDR1 is MDHEN and CDR2 is SYDVKM. The V end lost 2 bases, the J end lost 9 bases, and 14 bases lay between the germline ends.

The chain recombines TRBV7-9 with TRBJ2-3; maybe TRBD1 (5 bases). Germline assignment: CDR1 SEHNR and CDR2 FQNEAQ (reference sequence). With 6 bases removed from V and 7 bases from J, the gap between germline ends came to 17 bases. The CDR3 spans 14 residues. CDR3 amino acids: CASRESDSRNTQYF. CDR3 DNA sequence: TGTGCCAGCAGAGAAAGTGACAGTAGGAATACGCAGTATTTT.

This chain links TRBV5-4 with TRBJ2-1; 9 bases fit TRBD2. CDR1 and CDR2 from the germline V gene are SGHNT and YYREEE (reference sequence). The CDR3 loop spans 13 amino acids. V lost 5 bases, J lost 7 bases, and 4 bases stayed unmatched. The CDR3, as DNA: TGTGCCAGCAGTTCCAGCGGGAGGAATGAGCAGTTCTTC. Amino acids: CASSSSGRNEQFF.

The V gene is TRBV9, the J gene TRBJ2-3; unclear D gene. Trimming stripped 0 bases from V and 1 base from J, with 12 bases between. The CDR3 spans 16 residues. In germline, CDR1 is SGDLS, CDR2 YYNGEE. CDR3 DNA sequence: TGTGCCAGCAGCGTAGTCGGTAGCTGGGGCACAGATACGCAGTATTTT. Translating gives CASSVVGSWGTDTQYF.

The chain carries TRBV6-1 and TRBJ1-3; 10 nucleotides align to TRBD1. Trimming at V came to 5 bases and at J to 2 bases, leaving 3 bases not matched to a gene. CDR3 size: 15 residues. From germline, CDR1 is MNHNS and CDR2 SASEGT. The CDR3 sequence is CASSPGTGAGNTIYF. DNA for the CDR3: TGTGCCAGCAGTCCCGGGACAGGGGCTGGAAACACCATATATTTT.

The chain is built from TRBV9 and TRBJ2-5, with D perhaps matching TRBD2 (6 bases). V was trimmed by 5 bases and J by 5 bases, leaving 10 bases between them. Germline values: CDR1 SGDLS, CDR2 YYNGEE. CDR3 length: 12 amino acids. The CDR3 spells CASSREYETQYF. As DNA, the CDR3 is TGTGCCAGCAGTCGGGAGTACGAGACCCAGTACTTC. The whole variable domain, filled in from reference TRBV9 and TRBJ2-5, reads DSGVTQTPKHLITATGQRVTLRCSPRSGDLSVYWYQQSLDQGLQFLIQYYNGEERAKGNILERFSAQQFPDLHSELNLSSLELGDSALYFCASSREYETQYFGPGTRLLVL.

This clone appeared a single time. The V gene is TRBV27, the J gene TRBJ2-7, with TRBD1 matching 8 bases. The CDR3 totals 14 residues. Germline trimming cut 5 bases from V and 6 bases from J; bases unmatched to any gene: 9. The germline V gene has CDR1 MNHEY and CDR2 SMNVEV (reference sequence). CDR3 region: CASSLTGGSAEQYV. As DNA, the CDR3 is TGTGCCAGCAGTCTCACAGGGGGTAGCGCCGAGCAGTACGTC.

This chain joins TRBV6-4 and TRBJ2-1; D is perhaps TRBD2 (6 bases). The CDR3 extends over 15 amino acids. V was cut by 1 base and J by 4 bases, with 11 bases left in between. The germline V gene has CDR1 MRHNA and CDR2 SNTAGT. The CDR3 sequence: CASSDYPGEYNEQFF. CDR3 nucleotide sequence: TGTGCCAGCAGTGACTACCCGGGGGAGTACAATGAGCAGTTCTTC.

The J gene is TRBJ2-1, the V gene TRBV28; the match to TRBD2 covers 8 bases. The V segment lost 5 bases and the J segment 2 bases; nucleotides outside the gene matches: 8. The germline V gene has CDR1 MDHEN and CDR2 SYDVKM. This CDR3 has 16 residues. The CDR3 region is CASSRIAGSPYNEQFF. The CDR3 nucleotides are TGTGCCAGCAGTCGCATAGCGGGATCCCCCTACAATGAGCAGTTCTTC.

The V call is TRBV19, the J call TRBJ1-1; D perhaps matches TRBD1 (5 bases). The CDR3 contains 14 residues. The germline V gene has CDR1 LNHDA and CDR2 SQIVND (reference sequence). V lost 6 bases and J lost 1, with 12 bases in between. CDR3 loop: CASSPGGWNTEAFF. The CDR3, as DNA: TGTGCCAGTAGCCCGGGGGGTTGGAACACTGAAGCTTTCTTT. The whole variable domain, filled in from reference TRBV19 and TRBJ1-1, reads DGGITQSPKYLFRKEGQNVTLSCEQNLNHDAMYWYRQDPGQGLRLIYYSQIVNDFQKGDIAEGYSVSREKKESFPLTVTSAQKNPTAFYLCASSPGGWNTEAFFGQGTRLTVV.

The rearrangement uses TRBV19 and TRBJ2-1, with 13 bases that match TRBD2. The germline V gene has CDR1 LNHDA and CDR2 SQIVND (reference sequence). The trim removed 6 bases at V and 0 bases at J, leaving 11 bases unmatched. The CDR3 is 19 residues long. As DNA, the CDR3 is TGTGCCAGTAGCGCCGGGACTAGCGGGAAAGGGGGCTCCTACAATGAGCAGTTCTTC. Its protein is CASSAGTSGKGGSYNEQFF.

This sequence joins TRBV19 and TRBJ2-2; perhaps TRBD1 as D (5 bases). Germline loops: CDR1 LNHDA, CDR2 SQIVND (reference sequence). CDR3 length: 17 residues. V lost 0 bases to trimming and J lost 4 bases, with 15 bases between them. CDR3 nucleotide sequence: TGTGCCAGTAGTATAGACTCAGGGTATGGTCCCACCGGGGAGCTGTTTTTT. Amino acid sequence: CASSIDSGYGPTGELFF.

The rearrangement links TRBV28 to TRBJ2-1; a weak D match, TRBD1 (6 bases). V was shortened by 11 bases and J by 0 bases, with 14 bases between the two germline ends. The CDR3 length is 14 residues. Germline CDR1 MDHEN, CDR2 SYDVKM. This chain's CDR3 is CAVSGVSSYNEQFF. Written as DNA, the CDR3 is TGTGCCGTGTCAGGGGTCAGCTCCTACAATGAGCAGTTCTTC.

This rearrangement joins TRBV27 to TRBJ1-1; tentative D call: TRBD1 (6 bases). Germline assignment: CDR1 MNHEY and CDR2 SMNVEV (reference sequence). V was clipped by 6 bases and J by 3 bases, with 17 bases between them. CDR3 size: 15 residues. This CDR3 is CASRSAWTDYTEAFF. CDR3 DNA sequence: TGTGCCAGCAGATCCGCCTGGACAGACTACACTGAAGCTTTCTTT.

The J gene is TRBJ2-3, the V gene TRBV19; D unclear. With 5 bases removed from V and 0 bases from J, the gap between germline ends came to 6 bases. CDR1 and CDR2 from the germline V gene are LNHDA and SQIVND (reference sequence). This CDR3 is 13 amino acids long. CDR3: CASSLTSTDTQYF. CDR3 nucleotides: TGTGCCAGTAGTCTAACTAGCACAGATACGCAGTATTTT.

The genes are TRBV27 and TRBJ2-5; TRBD1 aligns across 10 bases. This CDR3 is 16 amino acids long. J lost 2 bases, V lost 6 bases, and 9 bases had no gene match. In germline, CDR1 is MNHEY, CDR2 SMNVEV (reference sequence). CDR3 amino acids: CASRLTGGAGQETQYF. CDR3 sequence (DNA): TGTGCCAGCAGGCTGACAGGGGGCGCGGGTCAAGAGACCCAGTACTTC.

The rearrangement links TRBV7-9 to TRBJ2-1; maybe TRBD1 (5 bases). V was cut by 1 base and J by 1 base, with 8 bases left in between. This CDR3 contains 15 residues. Germline-derived CDR1 and CDR2 are SEHNR and FQNEAQ (reference sequence). CDR3 protein: CASSLGGASYNEQFF. In DNA, the CDR3 is TGTGCCAGCAGCTTAGGGGGCGCTTCCTACAATGAGCAGTTCTTC.

The V gene is TRBV11-2, the J gene TRBJ2-3; D is perhaps TRBD2 (6 bases). The CDR3 has 12 amino acids. Trimming removed 5 bases from V and 11 bases from J, with 14 bases in between. Germline lookup yields CDR1 SGHAT and CDR2 FQNNGV. Written as DNA, the CDR3 is TGTGCCAGCAGCCCGGGGGTACGGGAGCAGTATTTT. Its translation: CASSPGVREQYF.